The next 32 T cell receptor beta chains were all read from a single sample in a study of Ad26.COV2.S vaccination and SARS-CoV-2 variants. Sample treatment: some 20 received Ad26.COV2.S at low or high dose, single or two shots; a few received placebo; per-sample allocation not given. Samples were taken on day 63 after the first vaccine or placebo injection. Here immunoSEQ multiplex PCR was the method, and the copy in TCRdb shows in-frame clones only, minus some. Of about 680,000 clones in the sample, about 89% are singletons; the top ten hold roughly 1.5%. Specimen: peripheral blood, collected in a trial of Ad26.COV2.S vaccine versus placebo. Every receptor here comes from a person aged 18-65 years who received the Ad26.COV2.S COVID-19 vaccine or a placebo.

This chain links TRBV10-2 with TRBJ2-1; D is undetermined. The length of the CDR3 is 16 residues. V was trimmed by 5 bases and J by 1 base, leaving 15 bases between them. CDR1 is WSHSY and CDR2 is SAAADI in the germline V gene. DNA of the CDR3: TGCGCCAGCAGTAAAGACCGTGGTAGGTCCTACAATGAGCAGTTCTTC. Translated: CASSKDRGRSYNEQFF.

This sequence joins TRBV18 and TRBJ1-4; perhaps TRBD1 as D (5 bases). This CDR3 is 16 amino acids long. Germline values: CDR1 KGHSH, CDR2 LQKENI. Trimming shortened V by 6 bases and J by 3 bases, and 17 bases separated the two germline ends. The CDR3 region is CASSSDIGAANEKLFF. CDR3 DNA sequence: TGTGCCAGCTCCTCTGATATAGGGGCTGCTAATGAAAAACTGTTTTTT.

J is TRBJ1-1 and V is TRBV6-5; D call uncertain. The CDR3 extends over 15 amino acids. Trimming shortened V by 0 bases and J by 0 bases, and 8 bases separated the two germline ends. In germline, CDR1 is MNHEY, CDR2 SVGAGI. CDR3 sequence reads: CASSYSGHMNTEAFF. CDR3 in DNA: TGTGCCAGCAGTTACTCAGGGCACATGAACACTGAAGCTTTCTTT.

The chain carries TRBV12-3 or TRBV12-4 and TRBJ2-5, with D unresolved. V was clipped by 3 bases and J by 5 bases, with 7 bases between them. The CDR3 runs 12 residues. The CDR3 protein is CASSFFAETQYF. CDR3 DNA sequence: TGTGCCAGCAGTTTTTTCGCTGAGACCCAGTACTTC.

V usage is TRBV29-1 and J usage is TRBJ1-5, with 7 bases matching TRBD1. J gave up 3 bases and V 7 bases, and 6 bases lay outside the gene matches. This CDR3 contains 13 residues. The germline V gene has CDR1 SQVTM and CDR2 ANQGSEA. The CDR3 nucleotides are TGCAGCGCTAGGACAGGAAACAATCAGCCCCAGCATTTT. As protein: CSARTGNNQPQHF.

The chain has TRBV19 and TRBJ1-6; D call uncertain. Looked up from germline, CDR1 is LNHDA and CDR2 is SQIVND (reference sequence). The CDR3 is made up of 12 amino acids. V lost 7 bases and J 6 bases, leaving 7 bases between the germline ends. Written as DNA, the CDR3 is TGTGCCAGTAAGGGCAGTAATTCACCCCTCCACTTT. This translates into CASKGSNSPLHF.

V usage is TRBV3-1 (or the pseudogene TRBV3-2) and J usage is TRBJ2-7, with a tentative D call TRBD1 (6 bases). CDR1 is LGHDT, CDR2 YNNKEL, per germline (reference sequence). V dropped 8 bases and J dropped 0 bases, with 11 bases sitting between them. This CDR3 is 13 amino acids long. CDR3 protein: CASADRSSYEQYF. Written as DNA, the CDR3 is TGTGCCAGCGCCGACAGGAGCTCCTACGAGCAGTACTTC.

The chain couples TRBV24-1 to TRBJ2-1; 12 bases line up with TRBD2. Germline-derived CDR1 and CDR2 are KGHDR and SFDVKD. This CDR3 contains 16 residues. V shed 4 bases, J shed 4 bases, and the junction held 4 bases outside the gene matches. The CDR3 region is CATSEPGLAGYNEQFF. CDR3 DNA: TGTGCCACCAGTGAACCGGGACTAGCGGGTTACAATGAGCAGTTCTTC.

This rearrangement joins TRBV29-1 to TRBJ2-1; D might be TRBD1 or TRBD2, each matching 5 bases. The ends were cut back, 2 bases at V and 3 bases at J, with 20 bases in the middle. CDR3 length: 17 amino acids. Germline CDR1 SQVTM, CDR2 ANQGSEA. The CDR3, as DNA: TGCAGCGTTGAAATAGCTAAGACGGGACGGTTCTACAATGAGCAGTTCTTC. It codes for CSVEIAKTGRFYNEQFF.

The chain has TRBV3-1 (or the pseudogene TRBV3-2) and TRBJ1-3, with a tentative D call TRBD1 (5 bases). The germline gives CDR1 LGHDT, CDR2 YNNKEL (reference sequence). CDR3 length: 20 residues. The V and J ends lost 1 base and 0 bases respectively, with 22 bases between them. The chain's CDR3 is CASSQGILGPATTSGNTIYF. In nucleotides, the CDR3 is TGTGCCAGCAGCCAAGGGATATTGGGGCCGGCGACTACCTCTGGAAACACCATATATTTT.

The V call is TRBV11-2, the J call TRBJ2-7, with TRBD1 identical over 7 bases. The CDR3 runs 15 residues. Germline V lookup: CDR1 SGHAT, CDR2 FQNNGV. J gave up 6 bases and V 0 bases, and 8 bases lay outside the gene matches. CDR3 sequence reads: CASSLETTTGIEQYF. The CDR3 coding sequence is TGTGCCAGCAGCTTAGAGACGACGACAGGGATCGAGCAGTACTTC.

This chain connects TRBV6-5 to TRBJ1-3; no clear D. Deletions cut 7 bases from V and 1 base from J, with 14 bases between. Germline V gene data show CDR1 as MNHEY and CDR2 as SVGAGI. This CDR3 has 15 amino acids. The chain's CDR3 is CASTPREESGNTIYF. As DNA, the CDR3 is TGTGCCAGCACCCCACGGGAGGAATCTGGAAACACCATATATTTT.

This chain connects TRBV7-2 to TRBJ2-7; 7 bases match TRBD2. CDR3 length: 15 residues. Germline lookup yields CDR1 SGHTA and CDR2 FQGNSA. V shed 6 bases and J 2 bases; nucleotides not matched to a gene: 10. The CDR3: CASSSYGTTPYEQYF. CDR3 DNA sequence: TGTGCCAGCAGTTCCTACGGGACTACACCCTACGAGCAGTACTTC.

On this clone itself: This sample also contains other DNA sequences that code for the same CDR3. This chain uses TRBV30 with TRBJ1-5, with D hard to call. Trimming took 3 bases from V and 1 from J, leaving 10 bases between them. The CDR3 is 14 residues long. Germline CDR1 GTSNPN, CDR2 SVGIG (reference sequence). The CDR3: CAWSGRQSNQPQHF. CDR3 nucleotides: TGTGCCTGGAGCGGCAGGCAGAGCAATCAGCCCCAGCATTTT. Full variable domain (outside the CDR3, taken from reference TRBV30 and TRBJ1-5): SQTIHQWPATLVQPVGSPLSLECTVEGTSNPNLYWYRQAAGRGLQLLFYSVGIGQISSEVPQNLSASRPQDRQFILSSKKLLLSDSGFYLCAWSGRQSNQPQHFGDGTRLSIL.

The chain carries TRBV27 and TRBJ1-2, with 7 bases fitting TRBD1. The CDR3 covers 12 residues. The germline CDR1 and CDR2 sequences are MNHEY and SMNVEV (reference sequence). V dropped 5 bases and J dropped 7; count of bases not matched to a gene: 4. The CDR3 sequence is CASSPPGGGYTF. The CDR3 nucleotides are TGTGCCAGCAGTCCTCCAGGGGGTGGCTACACCTTC.

This clone was observed once. The rearrangement uses TRBV5-1 and TRBJ1-5; D is uncertain. V shed 1 base and J shed 0 bases, with 2 bases lying between them. The CDR3 is 13 amino acids. Per the germline V gene, CDR1 is SGHRS and CDR2 is YFSETQ. In DNA, the CDR3 is TGCGCCAGCAGCTTGCATAGCAATCAGCCCCAGCATTTT. Translation gives CASSLHSNQPQHF.

This chain uses TRBV19 with TRBJ1-6; 11 bases agree with TRBD1. Germline V lookup: CDR1 LNHDA, CDR2 SQIVND (reference sequence). J gave up 9 bases and V 6 bases, and 7 bases lay outside the gene matches. The CDR3 is made up of 15 amino acids. The CDR3 DNA reads TGTGCCAGTAGCGGACAGGGGGCCCTGAGTTCACCCCTCCACTTT. The encoded protein is CASSGQGALSSPLHF.

The rearrangement links TRBV2 to TRBJ2-5, with 8 bases lining up with TRBD1. The V segment lost 4 bases and the J segment 5 bases; nucleotides outside the gene matches: 6. CDR3 length: 14 residues. Per germline, CDR1 SNHLY and CDR2 FYNNEI. The CDR3 DNA sequence: TGTGCCAGCAGTGTTCAGGGGGCTGGGGAGACCCAGTACTTC. It encodes CASSVQGAGETQYF.

The rearrangement uses TRBV4-2 and TRBJ2-1, with 14 nucleotides matching TRBD2. Germline CDR1 is LGHNA and CDR2 is YNFKEQ. This CDR3 comprises 18 residues. With 1 base clipped from V and 1 base from J, the junction kept 3 bases outside the gene matches. The CDR3 DNA sequence: TGTGCCAGCAGCCAAGTTGGGACTAGCGGGGGATCCTACAATGAGCAGTTCTTC. It codes for CASSQVGTSGGSYNEQFF.

The chain has TRBV6-5 and TRBJ2-3, with 8 bases fitting TRBD2. In germline, CDR1 is MNHEY, CDR2 SVGAGI. V lost 2 bases, J lost 5 bases, and 6 bases stayed unmatched. The CDR3 consists of 15 residues. The CDR3 reads CASSYNGGAIDTQYF. DNA for the CDR3: TGTGCCAGCAGTTACAACGGGGGGGCCATAGATACGCAGTATTTT.

This chain connects TRBV6-5 to TRBJ1-5, with TRBD1 as a possible D gene (6 bases). This CDR3 comprises 15 residues. Germline V gene lookup returns CDR1 MNHEY and CDR2 SVGAGI. V was clipped by 2 bases and J by 0 bases, with 8 bases between them. CDR3 in amino acids: CASSYGQHSNQPQHF. The CDR3 DNA follows: TGTGCCAGCAGTTACGGACAGCATAGCAATCAGCCCCAGCATTTT.

V gene TRBV6-2 or TRBV6-3 combines with J gene TRBJ2-7; the D gene is possibly TRBD1 (6 bases). This CDR3 is built from 13 residues. Trimming cost V 2 bases and J 6 bases, with 11 bases left between them. The germline CDR1 and CDR2 sequences are MNHEY and SVGEGT. This chain's CDR3 is CASSYGYRVEQYF. The CDR3, as DNA: TGTGCCAGCAGTTACGGATACAGGGTCGAGCAGTACTTC.

The chain uses TRBV24-1 and TRBJ2-3, with D perhaps TRBD1 or TRBD2 (7 bases each). Germline V gene data show CDR1 as KGHDR and CDR2 as SFDVKD. The CDR3 sequence is 14 residues long. V was trimmed by 4 bases and J by 4 bases, leaving 11 bases between them. As DNA, the CDR3 is TGTGCCACCAGTGACCCAGGGGGGGCAGATACGCAGTATTTT. Encoded protein: CATSDPGGADTQYF.

The J gene is TRBJ2-3, the V gene TRBV6-6; 7 bases map to TRBD2. The CDR3 totals 14 residues. The V segment lost 6 bases and the J segment 0 bases; nucleotides outside the gene matches: 3. Germline loops: CDR1 MNHNY, CDR2 SVGAGI (reference sequence). In nucleotides, the CDR3 is TGTGCCAGCAGACTAGCGACTAGCACAGATACGCAGTATTTT. It codes for CASRLATSTDTQYF.

The chain employs TRBV5-4 and TRBJ2-6, with 9 bases identical to TRBD1. The CDR3 spans 19 residues. Germline trimming cut 0 bases from V and 2 bases from J; bases unmatched to any gene: 9. The V gene's germline CDR1 is SGHNT and CDR2 YYREEE (reference sequence). The CDR3 protein is CASSLGATGGKAGANVLTF. As DNA, the CDR3 is TGTGCCAGCAGCTTGGGCGCGACAGGGGGAAAGGCTGGGGCCAACGTCCTGACTTTC.

The V and J genes are TRBV24-1 and TRBJ2-3, with 7 bases lining up with TRBD2. V lost 7 bases, J lost 6 bases, and 18 bases stayed unmatched. The CDR3 is made up of 17 amino acids. CDR1 and CDR2 from the germline V gene are KGHDR and SFDVKD. CDR3 DNA sequence: TGTGCCACCAGCCCCCTATCGGGAGAGCGGGGAGGGGATACGCAGTATTTT. Protein: CATSPLSGERGGDTQYF.

This clone was seen more than once but under ten times. V is TRBV6-5 and J is TRBJ1-5; D is unclear. The CDR3 is 14 residues long. CDR1 MNHEY and CDR2 SVGAGI come from the germline V gene. V lost 0 bases and J 7 bases, leaving 10 bases between the germline ends. CDR3 loop: CASSYSAPGQPQHF. The CDR3 DNA reads as TGTGCCAGCAGTTACTCGGCCCCCGGGCAGCCCCAGCATTTT.

V gene TRBV2 combines with J gene TRBJ1-6, with D unclear. Germline loops: CDR1 SNHLY, CDR2 FYNNEI. V was pared by 8 bases and J by 7 bases, with 12 bases between. The CDR3 is made up of 13 amino acids. CDR3 region: CASEDSGNSPLHF. The CDR3, as DNA: TGTGCCAGCGAGGACTCCGGCAATTCACCCCTCCACTTT.

The chain joins TRBV7-9 to TRBJ1-1, with D perhaps TRBD1 (5 bases). Germline V gives CDR1 SEHNR, CDR2 FQNEAQ (reference sequence). The CDR3 sequence is 13 residues long. V dropped 6 bases and J dropped 2 bases, with 10 bases sitting between them. The CDR3: CASRLGGNTEAFF. The CDR3 coding sequence is TGTGCCAGCAGATTGGGGGGAAACACTGAAGCTTTCTTT. The whole variable domain, filled in from reference TRBV7-9 and TRBJ1-1, reads DTGVSQNPRHKITKRGQNVTFRCDPISEHNRLYWYRQTLGQGPEFLTYFQNEAQLEKSRLLSDRFSAERPKGSFSTLEIQRTEQGDSAMYLCASRLGGNTEAFFGQGTRLTVV.

The chain joins TRBV6-5 to TRBJ2-3; D remains ambiguous. Germline CDR1 is MNHEY and CDR2 is SVGAGI. Trimming pared 6 bases from V and 2 bases from J, leaving 12 bases between. The CDR3 spans 14 residues. The CDR3 coding sequence is TGTGCCAGCAGCCCCACTTTCATCACAGATACGCAGTATTTT. Translated: CASSPTFITDTQYF.

The V and J genes are TRBV6-5 and TRBJ2-7; D remains ambiguous. CDR3 length: 10 amino acids. V was trimmed by 5 bases and J by 3 bases, leaving 2 bases between them. Germline V CDR1 and CDR2: MNHEY, SVGAGI. This CDR3 reads CASSNYEQYF. CDR3 bases: TGTGCCAGCAGTAACTACGAGCAGTACTTC.

This rearrangement joins TRBV18 to TRBJ2-5; D unresolved. The V end was cut by 6 bases, the J end by 3 bases, with 11 bases between. Per the germline V gene, CDR1 is KGHSH and CDR2 is LQKENI. The CDR3 is made up of 13 amino acids. The CDR3, as DNA: TGTGCCAGCTCCCCTGTGGCTGAAGAGACCCAGTACTTC. Translation: CASSPVAEETQYF.